These 4 T cell receptor beta chains were all obtained from the same sample, sequenced in a study of blood T cell repertoires in COVID-19. Only in-frame clones appear in the TCRdb table, and some are missing; sequencing was by immunoSEQ multiplex PCR. There are 110,000 to 150,000 clones in the sample; around 87% occur only once, and 3% lies in the top ten. The specimen was peripheral blood. The receptors stem from a woman in her fifties or sixties with active COVID-19.

A single count supports this clone. The chain couples TRBV6-5 to TRBJ1-1; weak D call: TRBD1 (6 bases). The V end was cut by 8 bases, the J end by 1 base, with 8 bases between. The CDR3 sequence is 12 residues long. Germline-derived CDR1 and CDR2 are MNHEY and SVGAGI. The CDR3 nucleotides are TGTGCCAGCCTCAGGGGGAACACTGAAGCTTTCTTT. This encodes CASLRGNTEAFF.

The V and J genes are TRBV2 and TRBJ2-7; D gene uncertain. The CDR3 is 13 residues long. Germline assignment: CDR1 SNHLY and CDR2 FYNNEI. V lost 3 bases to trimming and J lost 3 bases, with 9 bases between them. CDR3 coding DNA: TGTGCCAGCAGTGACCAACAGTACTACGAGCAGTACTTC. Its protein product is CASSDQQYYEQYF.

The rearrangement joins TRBV7-9 to TRBJ2-1; 8 nucleotides line up with TRBD1. This CDR3 has 15 residues. Unmatched junction bases numbered 7, after V lost 6 bases and J lost 3 bases. The germline V gene has CDR1 SEHNR and CDR2 FQNEAQ (reference sequence). The CDR3 region is CASSPGQGFYNEQFF. CDR3 in DNA: TGTGCCAGCAGTCCCGGACAGGGCTTCTACAATGAGCAGTTCTTC.

V and J are TRBV11-2 and TRBJ2-7, with a weak D call TRBD2 (5 bases). Trimming cost V 5 bases and J 3 bases, with 11 bases left between them. CDR1 and CDR2 (germline): SGHAT, FQNNGV. This CDR3 region has 13 residues. CDR3 in DNA: TGTGCCAGCAGCCTGGGTGGGAGCTACGAGCAGTACTTC. Encoded protein: CASSLGGSYEQYF.